This T cell receptor beta chain appears in the sequencing data of a study of CD8+CD57+ T cells in acquired aplastic anemia. A word on this clonotype: At one end the junction does not follow the germline gene, possibly because of a read error.

According to the study, genomic DNA was the template for TCR beta VDJ and CDR3 profiling. TCRdb itself ran the reads through MiXCR, one entry per CDR3 protein. The sample includes hundreds of thousands of distinct CDR3 sequences, around 72% seen only once; the top ten take 3.5% to 4.5%. Sequenced sample: sorted CD4+, CD8+, or CD8+CD57+ T cells (not recorded which) from PBMCs. The TCR comes from a human donor in good health, serving as a control.

The CDR3 reads CASSVRGDREQSF. CDR3 bases: TGTGCCAGCAGCGTAAGAGGCGACAGGGAGCAGTCCTTC. The J gene is TRBJ2-1, the V gene TRBV7-3, with 7 bases identical to TRBD1. Germline V gene data show CDR1 as SGHTA and CDR2 as FQGTGA. The CDR3 consists of 13 residues.